These 2 T cell receptor beta chains share one sample of origin, sequenced in a study of Ad26.COV2.S vaccination and SARS-CoV-2 variants. Treatment denoted: around 19 received Ad26.COV2.S at low or high dose, single or two shots; 5 received placebo; per-sample allocation not given. Sampling occurred on day 63 after the first vaccine or placebo injection. Using immunoSEQ multiplex PCR, the repertoire was profiled, and TCRdb retains in-frame clones only, with some absent. The sample lists some 460,000 clones; about nine tenths were seen once. Material: peripheral blood, obtained in a trial of Ad26.COV2.S vaccine versus placebo. The receptors were gathered from a person aged 18-60 years who received the Ad26.COV2.S COVID-19 vaccine or a placebo.

On this clone: The sample has other DNA sequences that encode this CDR3 too. V gene TRBV25-1 combines with J gene TRBJ2-5, with unresolved D. Trimming stripped 3 bases from V and 4 bases from J, with 3 bases between. This CDR3 is 11 amino acids long. CDR1 and CDR2 from the germline V gene are MGHDK and SYGVNS. The CDR3 sequence is CASSEGETQYF. The CDR3 coding sequence is TGTGCCAGCAGTGAGGGAGAGACCCAGTACTTC.

This sequence joins TRBV15 and TRBJ1-3; D call uncertain. Trimming took 0 bases from V and 4 from J, leaving 10 bases between them. CDR1 and CDR2 from the germline V gene are LNHNV and YYDKDF (reference sequence). There are 15 residues in the CDR3. The CDR3 DNA is TGTGCCACCAGCAGAGATCTGGGGTACGGAAACACCATATATTTT. Amino acids: CATSRDLGYGNTIYF.